One T cell receptor (beta chain) is described in this entry. This entry belongs to a study of shared clonotypes between healthy human individuals. Donors had no recently reported acute infections or vaccinations and were HIV-negative. Sequencing used immunoSEQ multiplex PCR; TCRdb keeps in-frame clones, though not all of them. Of around 2.3 million clones in the sample, 95% were seen once. The CDR3 has 13 amino acids. From germline, CDR1 is KGHSH and CDR2 LQKENI. V dropped 4 bases and J dropped 7; count of bases not matched to a gene: 6. The TCR originated in a man aged 18 to 30 in good health. The sample was naive CD4+ T cells sorted from blood. Subset described: CD45RA+ positively selected. The J gene is TRBJ1-1, the V gene TRBV18, with 7 positions matching TRBD1. In nucleotides, the CDR3 is TGTGCCAGCTCACGCGCCCGGGACAGTGAAGCTTTCTTT. Its protein is CASSRARDSEAFF.